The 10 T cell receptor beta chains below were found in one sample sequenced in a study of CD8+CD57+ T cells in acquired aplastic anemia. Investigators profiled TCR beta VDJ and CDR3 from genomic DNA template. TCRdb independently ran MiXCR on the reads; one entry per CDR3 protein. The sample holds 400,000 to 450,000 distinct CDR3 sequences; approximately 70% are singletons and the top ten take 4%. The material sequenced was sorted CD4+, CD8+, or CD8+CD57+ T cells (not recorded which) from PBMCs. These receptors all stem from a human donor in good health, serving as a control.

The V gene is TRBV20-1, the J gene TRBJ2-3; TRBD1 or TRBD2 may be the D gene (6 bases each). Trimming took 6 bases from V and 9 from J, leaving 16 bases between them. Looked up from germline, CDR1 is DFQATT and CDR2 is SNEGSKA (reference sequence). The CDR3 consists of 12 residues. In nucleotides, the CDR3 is TGCAGTGCGGGACATCTCGGGGGAACGCAGTATTTT. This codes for CSAGHLGGTQYF.

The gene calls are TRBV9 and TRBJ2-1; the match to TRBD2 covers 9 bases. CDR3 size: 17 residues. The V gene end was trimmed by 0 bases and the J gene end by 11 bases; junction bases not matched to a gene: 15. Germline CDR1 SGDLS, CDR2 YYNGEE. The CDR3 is CASSVGLAGRTDNKQFF. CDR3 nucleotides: TGTGCCAGCAGCGTAGGCCTAGCGGGGAGGACAGATAATAAGCAGTTCTTC.

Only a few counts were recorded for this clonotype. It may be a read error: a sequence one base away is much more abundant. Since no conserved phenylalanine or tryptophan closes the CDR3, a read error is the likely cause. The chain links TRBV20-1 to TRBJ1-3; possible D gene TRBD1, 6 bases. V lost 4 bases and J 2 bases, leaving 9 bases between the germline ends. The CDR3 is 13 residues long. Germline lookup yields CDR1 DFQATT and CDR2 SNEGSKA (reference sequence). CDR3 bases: TGCAGTGCTATGGGGGGCCCTGGAAACACCATATATCTT. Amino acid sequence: CSAMGGPGNTIYL.

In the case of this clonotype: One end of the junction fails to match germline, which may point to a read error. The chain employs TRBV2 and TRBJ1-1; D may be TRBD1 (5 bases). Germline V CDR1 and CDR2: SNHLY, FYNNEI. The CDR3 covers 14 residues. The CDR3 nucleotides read TGTGCCAGCAGGTCTGACAGAAAGAATTCAGCCGTTTACTTT. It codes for CASRSDRKNSAVYF.

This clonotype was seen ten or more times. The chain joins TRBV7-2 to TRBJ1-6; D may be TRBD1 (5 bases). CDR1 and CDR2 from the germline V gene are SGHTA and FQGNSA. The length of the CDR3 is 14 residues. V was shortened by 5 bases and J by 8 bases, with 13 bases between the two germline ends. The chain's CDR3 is CASSPQAIYSPLHF. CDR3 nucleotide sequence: TGTGCCAGCAGCCCACAGGCCATCTATTCACCCCTCCACTTT.

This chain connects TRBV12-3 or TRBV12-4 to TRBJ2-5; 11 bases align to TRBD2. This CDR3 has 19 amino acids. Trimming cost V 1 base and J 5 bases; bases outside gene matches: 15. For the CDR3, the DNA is TGTGCCAGCAGTTTAGATCTCTCGGGGCTAGCGGGGGGCCGGGAGACCCAGTACTTC. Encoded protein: CASSLDLSGLAGGRETQYF.

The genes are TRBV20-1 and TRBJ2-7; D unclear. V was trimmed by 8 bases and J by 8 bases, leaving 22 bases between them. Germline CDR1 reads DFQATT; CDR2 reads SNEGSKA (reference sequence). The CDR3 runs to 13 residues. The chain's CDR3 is CSTYGSPANQQYF. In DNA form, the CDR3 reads TGCAGTACGTACGGCAGTCCAGCGAACCAGCAGTACTTC.

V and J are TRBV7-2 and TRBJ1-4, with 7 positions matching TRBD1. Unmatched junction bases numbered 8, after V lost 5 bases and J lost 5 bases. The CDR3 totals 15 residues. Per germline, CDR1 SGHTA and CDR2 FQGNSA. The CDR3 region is CASSPALGGNEKLFF. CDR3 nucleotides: TGTGCCAGCAGCCCAGCCCTAGGGGGCAATGAAAAACTGTTTTTT.

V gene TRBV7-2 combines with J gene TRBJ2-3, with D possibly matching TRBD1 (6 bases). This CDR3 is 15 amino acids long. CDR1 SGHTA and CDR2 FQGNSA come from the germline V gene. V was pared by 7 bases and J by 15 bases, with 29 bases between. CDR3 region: CASTARGGNVLTYYF. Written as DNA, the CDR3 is TGTGCCAGCACCGCTCGTGGGGGCAACGTCCTGACTTACTATTTT.

In DNA form, the CDR3 reads TGTGCCACCAGTGGTAGAAGGTCCGAAGATGCGCAGTTCTTC. Translation gives CATSGRRSEDAQFF. V and J are TRBV15 and TRBJ2-1; no clear D gene. Trimming took 6 bases from V and 12 from J, leaving 21 bases between them. The V gene's germline CDR1 is LNHNV and CDR2 YYDKDF (reference sequence). The CDR3 sequence is 14 residues long.